These 17 T cell receptor beta chains were all obtained from the same sample, sequenced in a study of blood T cell repertoires in COVID-19. TCRdb's copy holds only in-frame clones and misses some; the assay was immunoSEQ multiplex PCR. In the table there are more than 110,000 clones, over 60% of which are singletons. Sequenced: peripheral blood. The source is a man older than 75 with acute or convalescent COVID-19.

There are a few counts of this clone. V is TRBV5-5 and J is TRBJ1-2; weak D call: TRBD1 (5 bases). Trimming removed 2 bases from V and 8 bases from J, with 16 bases in between. The germline V gene encodes CDR1 SGHKS and CDR2 YYEKEE (reference sequence). The CDR3 loop spans 14 amino acids. CDR3 protein: CASSFGGVRQGYTF. The CDR3, as DNA: TGTGCCAGCAGCTTCGGTGGGGTCAGACAGGGCTACACCTTC.

The chain employs TRBV5-4 and TRBJ2-7; 10 nucleotides agree with TRBD1. Germline-derived CDR1 and CDR2 are SGHNT and YYREEE (reference sequence). With V trimmed by 6 bases and J by 2 bases, 14 bases remained unmatched. This CDR3 spans 17 amino acids. The CDR3: CASTRLAGTGVPYEQYF. The CDR3 DNA reads as TGTGCCAGCACCAGATTAGCAGGGACAGGGGTTCCCTACGAGCAGTACTTC.

This clone was counted a single time. This chain uses TRBV6-2 or TRBV6-3 with TRBJ1-5, with 8 bases aligning to TRBD1. CDR3 length: 15 amino acids. V lost 5 bases, J lost 6 bases, and 9 bases stayed unmatched. Germline V CDR1 and CDR2: MNHEY, SVGEGT. The CDR3 region is CASSGQGNIGQPQHF. CDR3 nucleotides: TGTGCCAGCAGTGGACAGGGTAATATCGGTCAGCCCCAGCATTTT.

This chain joins TRBV9 and TRBJ2-1, with D possibly TRBD2 on 7 matching bases. The CDR3 has 16 amino acids. Germline lookup yields CDR1 SGDLS and CDR2 YYNGEE. Between the trimmed V and J ends, which lost 0 bases and 4 bases, there was a span of 14 bases. CDR3 DNA sequence: TGTGCCAGCAGCGTAGGAGCGGGGACATCTTACAATGAGCAGTTCTTC. Translating gives CASSVGAGTSYNEQFF.

CDR3 loop: CVAEGAGNTIYF. The CDR3 DNA reads TGTGTCGCCGAAGGGGCTGGAAACACCATATATTTT. The chain combines TRBV28 with TRBJ1-3; tentatively, D is TRBD1 (5 bases). The CDR3 is 12 residues long. Germline-derived CDR1 and CDR2 are MDHEN and SYDVKM.

The V and J genes are TRBV5-1 and TRBJ2-1, with a weak D call TRBD2 (5 bases). This CDR3 is built from 14 residues. The germline CDR1 and CDR2 sequences are SGHRS and YFSETQ. V lost 6 bases and J 9 bases, leaving 19 bases between the germline ends. In nucleotides, the CDR3 is TGCGCCAGCAACACAATTGACGGGATCGCTGAGCAGTTCTTC. As protein: CASNTIDGIAEQFF.

The chain couples TRBV6-1 to TRBJ1-3; D is unclear. The V gene lost 3 bases and the J gene lost 1 base, with 10 bases spanning the gap. This CDR3 has 15 amino acids. Per the germline V gene, CDR1 is MNHNS and CDR2 is SASEGT. CDR3 in DNA: TGTGCCAGCAGTGAGATCCGGACTTCTGGAAACACCATATATTTT. Protein: CASSEIRTSGNTIYF.

The chain carries TRBV12-3 or TRBV12-4 and TRBJ2-2, with D perhaps matching TRBD1 (5 bases). The CDR3 totals 11 residues. Between the trimmed V and J ends, which lost 8 bases and 7 bases, there was a span of 8 bases. The CDR3 loop is CASGQGGELFF. The DNA for the CDR3 is TGTGCCAGCGGGCAGGGCGGGGAGCTGTTTTTT.

V and J are TRBV24-1 and TRBJ1-5, with D unclear. CDR1 is KGHDR and CDR2 is SFDVKD in the germline V gene. Between the trimmed V and J ends, which lost 5 bases and 2 bases, there was a span of 6 bases. CDR3 length: 13 amino acids. This CDR3 is CATSGEGNQPQHF. The CDR3 DNA sequence: TGTGCCACCAGTGGCGAGGGCAATCAGCCCCAGCATTTT.

V usage is TRBV7-2 and J usage is TRBJ2-7; D gene uncertain. V shed 2 bases and J shed 0 bases, with 8 bases lying between them. The CDR3 extends over 14 amino acids. Germline V lookup: CDR1 SGHTA, CDR2 FQGNSA. The CDR3 sequence is CASSLLADSYEQYF. CDR3 in DNA: TGTGCCAGCAGCTTACTGGCGGACTCCTACGAGCAGTACTTC.

The chain joins TRBV29-1 to TRBJ2-7; D possibly corresponds to TRBD1 (6 bases). This CDR3 spans 17 amino acids. Germline V lookup: CDR1 SQVTM, CDR2 ANQGSEA. The V end was cut by 4 bases, the J end by 2 bases, with 24 bases between. Here the CDR3 reads CSVVRTEDSASPYEQYF. Here the CDR3 DNA reads TGCAGCGTTGTACGGACAGAGGACAGCGCCTCACCCTACGAGCAGTACTTC.

The CDR3 sequence: CASSPGTSGGPYNEQFF. The CDR3 DNA reads TGTGCCAGCAGCCCCGGGACTAGCGGGGGGCCTTACAATGAGCAGTTCTTC. The V and J genes are TRBV7-3 and TRBJ2-1; 15 nucleotides agree with TRBD2. The CDR3 length is 17 residues. The germline V gene has CDR1 SGHTA and CDR2 FQGTGA. The ends lost 5 bases at V and 4 bases at J; junction bases unmatched: 6.

This chain uses TRBV7-3 with TRBJ2-5, with TRBD2 as a possible D gene (6 bases). From germline, CDR1 is SGHTA and CDR2 FQGTGA. The V and J ends lost 2 bases and 7 bases respectively, with 14 bases between them. The CDR3 totals 14 residues. Here the CDR3 reads CASSLGLEGATQYF. The CDR3 DNA reads TGTGCCAGCAGCTTAGGGTTGGAGGGAGCGACCCAGTACTTC.

This clone was detected a few times. V and J are TRBV9 and TRBJ2-3; D not certain. Per germline, CDR1 SGDLS and CDR2 YYNGEE. The V end was cut by 0 bases, the J end by 0 bases, with 8 bases between. This CDR3 is built from 15 residues. The CDR3 coding sequence is TGTGCCAGCAGCGTAGTCCCCTCTAGCACAGATACGCAGTATTTT. Amino acids: CASSVVPSSTDTQYF.

V gene TRBV7-9 combines with J gene TRBJ1-6; D perhaps matches TRBD1 (6 bases). This CDR3 region has 15 residues. Trimming left V 5 bases short and J 11 bases short, with 19 bases between. Germline assignment: CDR1 SEHNR and CDR2 FQNEAQ (reference sequence). The CDR3 loop reads CASSPGQIRVAPLHF. Here the CDR3 DNA reads TGTGCCAGCAGCCCCGGACAGATTCGGGTCGCACCCCTCCACTTT.

V and J are TRBV4-1 and TRBJ2-6, with a weak D call TRBD2 (6 bases). Germline loops: CDR1 MGHRA, CDR2 YSYEKL. The CDR3 loop spans 17 amino acids. The V end was cut by 0 bases, the J end by 2 bases, with 11 bases between. Written as DNA, the CDR3 is TGCGCCAGCAGCCAAGACAGGGAGGTCCCTGGGGCCAACGTCCTGACTTTC. Residues: CASSQDREVPGANVLTF.

This clone occurred once. The V gene is TRBV2, the J gene TRBJ1-5; D not certain. Germline lookup yields CDR1 SNHLY and CDR2 FYNNEI. This CDR3 region has 14 residues. The V end lost 3 bases, the J end lost 1 base, and 7 bases lay between the germline ends. CDR3 amino acids: CASSDKLSNQPQHF. The CDR3 DNA reads TGTGCCAGCAGTGACAAACTGAGCAATCAGCCCCAGCATTTT.